This note documents a single TCR beta chain sequence. The germline V gene has CDR1 MNHEY and CDR2 SVGAGI. J was trimmed by 8 bases and V by 2 bases; bases with no gene match: 4. CDR3 length: 15 residues. The sample comes from a study of blood T cell repertoires in COVID-19. About the study: Samples of COVID-19 (acute and convalescent) were obtained from the United States, Italy and Spain. Sample material is recorded as cDNA or gDNA derived from T cells, B-cell-depleted T cells, or PBMCs.

The protocol was immunoSEQ multiplex PCR, while the TCRdb copy is restricted to in-frame clones and leaves out a portion. The sample lists approximately 90,000 clones; 80% to 85% were seen once. The origin of this receptor is a woman at least 80 years old with active or convalescent COVID-19. The V call is TRBV6-5, the J call TRBJ1-6, with 9 positions matching TRBD1. What was sequenced was peripheral blood. CDR3 protein: CASSYRTGEHSPLHF. CDR3 nucleotide sequence: TGTGCCAGCAGTTACCGGACAGGGGAACATTCACCCCTCCACTTT.